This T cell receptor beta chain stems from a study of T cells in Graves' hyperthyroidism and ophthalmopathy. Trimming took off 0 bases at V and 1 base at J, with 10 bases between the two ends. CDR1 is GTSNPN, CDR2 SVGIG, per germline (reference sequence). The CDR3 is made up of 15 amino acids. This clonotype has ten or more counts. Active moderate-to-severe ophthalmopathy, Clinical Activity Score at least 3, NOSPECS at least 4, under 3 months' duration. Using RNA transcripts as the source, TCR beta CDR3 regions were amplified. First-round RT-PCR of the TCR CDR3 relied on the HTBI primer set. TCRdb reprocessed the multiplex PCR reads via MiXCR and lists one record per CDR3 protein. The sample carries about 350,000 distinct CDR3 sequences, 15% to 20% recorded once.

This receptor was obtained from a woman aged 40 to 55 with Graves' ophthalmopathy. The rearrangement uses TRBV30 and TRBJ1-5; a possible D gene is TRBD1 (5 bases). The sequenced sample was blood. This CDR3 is CAWSVGEASNQPQHF. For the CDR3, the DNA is TGTGCCTGGAGTGTGGGGGAGGCAAGCAATCAGCCCCAGCATTTT.